This TCR beta chain appears in the sequencing data of a study of early T cells in non-severe SARS-CoV-2 infection. Across the study: Chains from this unsorted whole-blood bulk RNA could not be paired.

In this sample, this clonotype turned up a few times. Trimming took 4 bases from V and 4 from J; bases not matched to a gene: 4. This CDR3 is 15 amino acids long. The germline V gene has CDR1 LNHDA and CDR2 SQIVND (reference sequence). Individual cDNA molecules were tagged with unique molecular identifiers, the study reported. TCRdb itself ran the 5' RACE reads through MiXCR, one entry per CDR3 protein. The sample includes fewer than 55,000 distinct CDR3 sequences, around 6.1% of them seen just once. The input for sequencing was whole blood, taken at baseline. The chain combines TRBV19 with TRBJ1-6; 7 bases align to TRBD1. This TCR was sampled from an adult who was a healthcare worker with PCR-confirmed SARS-CoV-2 infection or an uninfected control (not recorded which). The DNA of the CDR3 is TGTGCCAGTAGTAGCCGGGACAGATATAATTCACCCCTCCACTTT. This encodes CASSSRDRYNSPLHF.